The T cell receptor beta chain under discussion was sequenced for a study of blood T cell repertoires in COVID-19 (dated by TCRdb to 2020 to 2022). A note on the overall study: Samples from collaborators originated in the United States, Italy and Spain and spanned both the acute and convalescent phases of COVID-19. The material from the prospective study consisted of cDNA or gDNA derived from T cells, B-cell-depleted T cells, or PBMCs. Deeply sampled blood TCRbeta repertoires from subjects exposed to, actively infected with, or recovered from COVID-19 were included in the dataset. The repertoires were made available in a free public database intended to serve as a resource for research on the immune response to SARS-CoV-2. The samples were drawn from the first 160 participants of the ongoing ImmuneRACE study and from some 1,300 subjects provided by 6 global collaborators. Nearly every sample came with metadata listing a de-identified subject ID, COVID-19 status, age in years and sex. HLA class I and class II types, where available, came from metadata supplied by the sample provider rather than from assay-based typing.

Points the paper makes about the study in general: The quantity of clinical and demographic metadata differed by source and by participant and was supplied without curation.

Whole blood was collected in K2EDTA tubes by collaborating institutions according to the institutions' own protocols. For TCRbeta analysis, collaborators shipped samples in one of three forms: frozen whole blood, isolated PBMCs, or DNA extracted from either of those sample types. The immunoSEQ Assay, a bias-controlled multiplex PCR, was used to amplify TCRbeta CDR3 regions from genomic DNA. Turning to the authors' computational methods: Nucleated cell counts per sample were estimated from amplification of reference gene primers within the assay. To quantify the absolute abundance of each unique TCRbeta CDR3 rearrangement, sequence reads were collapsed and filtered. For each sample, productive Simpson clonality was calculated by taking the square root of Simpson's diversity index across productive rearrangements. TCRdb re-hosts the immuneACCESS table, in-frame sequences only. Its copies lack some clones; in the studies checked, an unresolved V gene accounts for under half of them, and the cause for the rest is not known. For V, J and clone size, that table is used; D and trimming come from the DNA. The sample profile shows 70,000 or so clones; around 83% of them were found once. The top ten clonotypes cover less than 4% of the sample.

Looking up the germline V gene yields CDR1 MGHRA and CDR2 YSYEKL. The CDR3 spans 15 residues, from the cysteine through the phenylalanine. The read is trimmed to its CDR3 DNA, 45 bases read in frame from base 1. A distance of 23 bases separates the germline ends of V and J, which lose 10 bases and 8 bases respectively. In the case of this clone: It has no known antigen specificity. The input lacks base qualities; no much larger clone sits a single base away.

The chain was built from TRBV4-1 and TRBJ2-2; TRBD1 is possibly the D segment (6 matching bases). Sequencing was performed on peripheral blood. The sequence was obtained from a man aged 65 to 85 with active COVID-19. The CDR3 is CATAQGPQLAGELFF. The nucleotide sequence is given as TGCGCCACCGCACAGGGTCCCCAACTTGCTGGGGAGCTGTTTTTT.